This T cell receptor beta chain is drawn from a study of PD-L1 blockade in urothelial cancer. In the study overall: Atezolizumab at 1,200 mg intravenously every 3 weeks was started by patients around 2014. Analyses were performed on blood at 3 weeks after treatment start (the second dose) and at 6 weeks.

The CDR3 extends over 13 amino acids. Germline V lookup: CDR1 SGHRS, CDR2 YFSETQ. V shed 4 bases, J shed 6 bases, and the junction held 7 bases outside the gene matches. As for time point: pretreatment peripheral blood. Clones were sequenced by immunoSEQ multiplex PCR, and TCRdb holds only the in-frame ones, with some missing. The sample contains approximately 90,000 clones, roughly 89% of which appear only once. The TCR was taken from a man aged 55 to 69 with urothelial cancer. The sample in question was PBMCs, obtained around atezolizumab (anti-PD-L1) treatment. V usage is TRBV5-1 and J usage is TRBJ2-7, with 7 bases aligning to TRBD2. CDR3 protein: CASSGGGTSEQYF. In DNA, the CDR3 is TGCGCCAGCAGCGGGGGGGGGACGAGCGAGCAGTACTTC.